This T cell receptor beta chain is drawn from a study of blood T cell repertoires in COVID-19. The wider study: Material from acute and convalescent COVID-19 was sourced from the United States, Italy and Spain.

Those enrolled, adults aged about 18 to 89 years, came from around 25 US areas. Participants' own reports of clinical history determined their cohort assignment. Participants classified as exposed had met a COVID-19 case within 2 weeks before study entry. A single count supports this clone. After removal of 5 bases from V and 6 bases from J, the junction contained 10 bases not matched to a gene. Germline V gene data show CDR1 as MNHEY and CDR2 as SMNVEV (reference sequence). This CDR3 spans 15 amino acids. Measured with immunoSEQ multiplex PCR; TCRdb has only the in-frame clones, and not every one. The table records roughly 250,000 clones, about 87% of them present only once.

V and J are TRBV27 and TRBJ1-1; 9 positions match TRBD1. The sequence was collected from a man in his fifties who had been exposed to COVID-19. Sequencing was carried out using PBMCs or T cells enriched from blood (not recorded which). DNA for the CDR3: TGTGCCAGCAGTCCCGGGACAGGGCCCTTCGCTGAAGCTTTCTTT. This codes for CASSPGTGPFAEAFF.